This T cell receptor (beta chain) is drawn from a study of blood T cells in healthy people across ages (dated by TCRdb to the mid-2010s). Some background on the complete study: In model experiments, template switching captured roughly one uniquely barcoded TCR beta cDNA molecule for every two T cells. Age-related changes in TCR beta repertoire diversity were measured in the study by deep sequencing normalized with unique cDNA molecular identifiers. The donors were divided into four age groups: young (average around 17 years), middle-aged (about 40), aged (roughly 66) and long-lived (approximately 74). To avoid experimental bias, donors of different ages were randomly spread across the sequencing lanes. The study analyzed two additional independent replicas of 1 million unique cDNA reads from the same blood draw for two donors, one aged 18 to 30 and one aged 80 or older.

Trimming takes 3 bases from V and 6 bases from J, and the germline ends sit 12 bases apart. Taken from cysteine to phenylalanine, the CDR3 has 12 residues. Only the CDR3 DNA stays, 36 bases, in frame from base 1. According to the germline V gene (reference sequence), CDR1 reads DFQATT and CDR2 reads SNEGSKA. The approximately 39 donors, aged about 6 to 100 years, were systemically healthy Caucasian individuals from Russia. Each donor gave 8 to 10 milliliters of peripheral blood, drawn into EDTA-treated Vacutainer tubes. Ficoll-Paque density-gradient centrifugation was used to isolate PBMCs, with at least 7 million per sample. Total RNA was extracted from PBMCs with Trizol reagent, with at least 5 micrograms obtained per sample. For every donor, an aliquot of PBMCs went through flow cytometry to measure the percentages of naive CD45RAhigh/CD27high T cells. The library was obtained by 5' RACE. Sequencing took place on an Illumina HiSeq 2500. A second roughly 7 to 11 cycle PCR used a sample-barcoded 5' primer and a J-beta primer mix. Each TCR beta cDNA molecule received a unique molecular identifier from a template-switch 5' adaptor carrying 12 random nucleotides. At least 3 million CDR3-containing paired-end reads were obtained from each sample. The Mint cDNA synthesis kit, primed by a TRBC-specific oligonucleotide, was used to synthesize first-strand cDNA from all RNA. Following uracil-DNA glycosylase treatment, a first 18-cycle PCR with universal primers M1SS and BC2_uni_R was performed on all cDNA. In the authors' own workflow: Each sample was normalized by randomly selecting 1 million high-quality reads, each carrying a distinct molecular identifier. Reads with shared molecular identifiers were discarded instead of being binned into consensus sequences. CDR3 identification, clonotype clustering and error correction used MiTCR with a Q25 quality threshold and the strictest error-elimination algorithm. Lower-bound total TCR beta diversity was estimated with a nonparametric unseen species model using Euler transformation. Starting from the raw public reads, TCRdb applied fastp trimming at Q25, assembled clones with MiXCR and retained in-frame beta chains. When rows share a CDR3 protein, they turn into one entry using the most common DNA and genes. These V and J calls derive from TCRdb rather than the authors' analysis. The sample yields hundreds of thousands of distinct CDR3 sequences; about 30% were counted once. In total, the top ten clones hold 15% to 17% of the sample.

This clonotype appeared many times. Its target antigen remains unknown. No qualities accompany the bases; no much larger clone lies one base away. Broad study findings and their caveats: Since profiling was done on bulk unsorted PBMCs, naive and antigen-experienced compartments could not be conclusively compared. Because the CMV infection status of the donors was unknown, age-related changes in expanded clonotypes may potentially have been confounded. Total diversity estimates from one million sequenced T cells were considered lower bounds and underestimates. A strong correlation was found between observed TCR beta diversity and the percentage of naive T cells measured by flow cytometry. The long-lived group showed more naive CD4+ T cells, fewer expanded clones and increased TCR diversity than the aged group, suggesting age selection. Observed TCR beta diversity per million T cells fell roughly linearly with age, and a significant reduction was already apparent by age around 39.

The sample was blood. This clonotype originated in a woman at least 80 years old in good health. The chain links TRBV20-1 with TRBJ2-7; TRBD1 is a weak D gene call, 6 bases matching. The DNA is as follows: TGCAGTGCTAGGCAGGACAGCCGCGAGCAGTACTTC. Its translation reads: CSARQDSREQYF.